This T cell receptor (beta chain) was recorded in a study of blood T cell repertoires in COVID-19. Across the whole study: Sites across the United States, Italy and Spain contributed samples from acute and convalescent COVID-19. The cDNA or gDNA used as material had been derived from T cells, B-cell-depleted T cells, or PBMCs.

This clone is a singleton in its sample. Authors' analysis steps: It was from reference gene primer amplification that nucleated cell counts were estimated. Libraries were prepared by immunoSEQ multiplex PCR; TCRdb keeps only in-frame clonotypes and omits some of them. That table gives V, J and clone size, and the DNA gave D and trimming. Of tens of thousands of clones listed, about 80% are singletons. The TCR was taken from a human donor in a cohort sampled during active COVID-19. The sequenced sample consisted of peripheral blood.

The chain's CDR3 is CASSSPRTSGSFGETQYF. The CDR3 DNA follows: TGTGCCAGCAGTAGCCCCCGGACTAGCGGGAGCTTCGGAGAGACCCAGTACTTC. The chain is built from TRBV28 and TRBJ2-5; 13 positions agree with TRBD2. V lost 5 bases, J lost 4 bases, and 13 bases stayed unmatched. Germline V gene data show CDR1 as MDHEN and CDR2 as SYDVKM. The CDR3 is made up of 18 amino acids.